The 18 T cell receptor beta chains presented below share a single source sample, sequenced in a study of cytomegalovirus exposure and HLA in healthy donors. Here immunoSEQ multiplex PCR was the method, and the copy in TCRdb shows in-frame clones only, minus some. The data contain 150,000 to 200,000 clones, about 81% of them singletons. Sequenced: PBMCs. Source of these receptors: a woman younger than 45 in good health and CMV-seronegative.

The chain has TRBV6-6 and TRBJ1-1; D remains ambiguous. Trimming took off 7 bases at V and 3 bases at J, with 15 bases between the two ends. The germline gives CDR1 MNHNY, CDR2 SVGAGI (reference sequence). There are 14 residues in the CDR3. The CDR3 DNA sequence: TGTGCCAGCACCCACCCTCGAGGTCACACTGAAGCTTTCTTT. Translating it yields CASTHPRGHTEAFF.

The CDR3 nucleotides are TGTGCCAGCAGAAATGCAGGTGACAATGAGCAGTTCTTC. Its protein is CASRNAGDNEQFF. The chain links TRBV7-3 to TRBJ2-1, with D unresolved. The CDR3 length is 13 residues. Trimming cost V 6 bases and J 5 bases, with 11 bases left between them. Germline assignment: CDR1 SGHTA and CDR2 FQGTGA.

J is TRBJ1-5 and V is TRBV19; 9 positions agree with TRBD1. The CDR3 contains 16 residues. The trim removed 5 bases at V and 0 bases at J, leaving 5 bases unmatched. CDR1 is LNHDA and CDR2 is SQIVND in the germline V gene (reference sequence). The CDR3 DNA reads as TGTGCCAGTAGTCCGGACAGGGGCACTAGCAATCAGCCCCAGCATTTT. Its protein product is CASSPDRGTSNQPQHF.

Turning to this clone: Other DNA sequences in the same sample also yield this CDR3. This chain joins TRBV6-5 and TRBJ1-1, with a tentative D call TRBD1 (6 bases). The CDR3 runs 14 residues. The germline V and J ends were trimmed by 0 bases and 4 bases, with 9 bases remaining between them. The germline V gene encodes CDR1 MNHEY and CDR2 SVGAGI. CDR3 sequence: CASSYSRGGTEAFF. The CDR3 DNA follows: TGTGCCAGCAGTTACTCGAGGGGGGGCACTGAAGCTTTCTTT.

The V and J genes are TRBV2 and TRBJ1-5; D may be TRBD1 (6 bases). Trimming pared 6 bases from V and 2 bases from J, leaving 17 bases between. Germline values: CDR1 SNHLY, CDR2 FYNNEI. CDR3 size: 16 residues. CDR3 residues: CASSAQTGVRNQPQHF. DNA for the CDR3: TGTGCCAGCAGCGCTCAGACAGGAGTGCGCAATCAGCCCCAGCATTTT. Using reference TRBV2 and TRBJ1-5 for the parts outside the CDR3, the full variable domain is EPEVTQTPSHQVTQMGQEVILRCVPISNHLYFYWYRQILGQKVEFLVSFYNNEISEKSEIFDDQFSVERPDGSNFTLKIRSTKLEDSAMYFCASSAQTGVRNQPQHFGDGTRLSIL.

J is TRBJ2-1 and V is TRBV7-6, with 8 nucleotides matching TRBD2. The CDR3 spans 14 residues. Germline-derived CDR1 and CDR2 are SGHVS and FNYEAQ. The V and J ends lost 7 bases and 8 bases, in that order; junction bases with no gene match: 10. The CDR3 loop reads CASTTGLAGDEQFF. CDR3 DNA sequence: TGTGCCAGCACCACCGGCCTAGCGGGCGATGAGCAGTTCTTC.

This chain connects TRBV5-1 to TRBJ1-5, with 8 positions matching TRBD1. V lost 5 bases to trimming and J lost 6 bases; unmatched junction nucleotides: 16. The CDR3 runs 17 residues. Germline CDR1 reads SGHRS; CDR2 reads YFSETQ. In nucleotides, the CDR3 is TGCGCCAGCAGTTACCCGGAGGGCCGGACAGGGCTTCAGCCCCAGCATTTT. It encodes CASSYPEGRTGLQPQHF.

V is TRBV19 and J is TRBJ1-6, with 9 positions matching TRBD1. Germline loops: CDR1 LNHDA, CDR2 SQIVND (reference sequence). CDR3 size: 15 residues. V shed 5 bases and J 7 bases; nucleotides not matched to a gene: 6. The CDR3 region is CASSLAGQGNSPLHF. The CDR3 nucleotides are TGTGCCAGTAGTCTGGCGGGACAGGGAAATTCACCCCTCCACTTT.

The V gene is TRBV27, the J gene TRBJ1-5, with D possibly TRBD1 on 5 matching bases. Trimming removed 9 bases from V and 3 bases from J, with 21 bases in between. CDR3 length equals 16 residues. In germline, CDR1 is MNHEY, CDR2 SMNVEV (reference sequence). CDR3 sequence: CASLHQDTRYNQPQHF. CDR3 DNA: TGTGCCAGTCTCCACCAGGACACTCGTTACAATCAGCCCCAGCATTTT.

The gene calls are TRBV30 and TRBJ1-2; D not certain. Germline lookup yields CDR1 GTSNPN and CDR2 SVGIG (reference sequence). The CDR3 runs to 13 residues. V shed 0 bases and J shed 8 bases, with 13 bases lying between them. CDR3 residues: CAWSVGGLGGYTF. DNA of the CDR3: TGTGCCTGGAGTGTAGGAGGGTTGGGCGGCTACACCTTC.

The chain uses TRBV5-1 and TRBJ1-5; D is perhaps TRBD1 (6 bases). Germline V lookup: CDR1 SGHRS, CDR2 YFSETQ. Trimming took off 4 bases at V and 5 bases at J, with 10 bases between the two ends. The CDR3 has 13 amino acids. CDR3 region: CASSLDSYQPQHF. CDR3 bases: TGCGCCAGCAGCCTGGACAGCTATCAGCCCCAGCATTTT.

V and J are TRBV5-5 and TRBJ1-2; 11 nucleotides agree with TRBD1. The CDR3 spans 17 residues. V shed 2 bases and J 3 bases; nucleotides not matched to a gene: 9. Germline V gives CDR1 SGHKS, CDR2 YYEKEE (reference sequence). The CDR3 DNA reads as TGTGCCAGCAGCTTAGTGGACAGGGGGCTGGTCGACTATGGCTACACCTTC. Encoded protein: CASSLVDRGLVDYGYTF.

About this clone: Other nucleotide sequences from this sample produce the same CDR3. The CDR3 sequence is CASSPGGYGYTF. DNA for the CDR3: TGTGCCAGCAGCCCAGGGGGTTATGGCTACACCTTC. This sequence joins TRBV6-5 and TRBJ1-2; 7 positions match TRBD1. CDR1 MNHEY and CDR2 SVGAGI come from the germline V gene. The trim removed 6 bases at V and 5 bases at J, leaving 3 bases unmatched. This CDR3 is 12 amino acids long.

This clone was found once. The J gene is TRBJ1-5, the V gene TRBV27, with a possible D match to TRBD1 (6 bases). The V end was cut by 1 base, the J end by 7 bases, with 8 bases between. The germline gives CDR1 MNHEY, CDR2 SMNVEV (reference sequence). The CDR3 has 13 residues. The CDR3 loop reads CASSLLTGQPQHF. The CDR3 nucleotides read TGTGCCAGCAGTTTATTGACAGGACAGCCCCAGCATTTT.

The rearrangement links TRBV2 to TRBJ2-7; D perhaps matches TRBD1 (6 bases). This CDR3 has 14 residues. Germline CDR1 is SNHLY and CDR2 is FYNNEI. Trimming cost V 3 bases and J 3 bases, with 12 bases left between them. The CDR3 region is CASSEQGPDYEQYF. CDR3 coding DNA: TGTGCCAGCAGTGAGCAGGGGCCGGACTACGAGCAGTACTTC.

The V gene is TRBV11-2, the J gene TRBJ2-1, with TRBD2 matching over 7 bases. Germline loops: CDR1 SGHAT, CDR2 FQNNGV. Germline trimming cut 1 base from V and 6 bases from J; bases unmatched to any gene: 6. The CDR3 is 15 amino acids. The CDR3 DNA reads as TGTGCCAGCAGCTTAGCAGCGGGGTTCATCAATGAGCAGTTCTTC. This codes for CASSLAAGFINEQFF.

V and J are TRBV30 and TRBJ1-6; 9 nucleotides match TRBD1. This CDR3 contains 13 residues. Germline V gene lookup returns CDR1 GTSNPN and CDR2 SVGIG (reference sequence). V shed 3 bases, J shed 10 bases, and the junction held 4 bases outside the gene matches. The CDR3 DNA reads as TGTGCCTGGAGGGGACAGGGAGACTCACCCCTCCACTTT. Translating it yields CAWRGQGDSPLHF.

The V call is TRBV14, the J call TRBJ1-2, with a weak D call TRBD1 (6 bases). The CDR3 extends over 17 amino acids. Germline V gene data show CDR1 as SGHDN and CDR2 as FVKESK. The V end lost 1 base, the J end lost 8 bases, and 23 bases lay between the germline ends. The CDR3 DNA sequence: TGTGCCAGCAGCCAAGCCCCACCCGCGGACAGAAGGGAGGGCTACACCTTC. Amino acid sequence: CASSQAPPADRREGYTF.